These 13 T cell receptor beta chains were sequenced from one sample in a study of blood T cells in healthy people across ages (dated by TCRdb to 2015 to 2017). The library was produced with 5' RACE. TCRdb lists the instrument as Illumina HiSeq 2500. A second PCR of roughly 7 to 11 cycles was performed with a sample-barcoded 5' primer and a J-beta primer mix. TCRdb trimmed the raw reads at Q25, called clones with MiXCR and kept productive beta chains. CDR3 protein sequences are deduplicated, and each keeps its most common genes and DNA. The sample table shows some 850,000 distinct CDR3 sequences, and 20% to 30% are seen once. Clones ranked in the top ten supply 2.5% to 3.5% of the sample. The data also belong to a second study, concerning T cells of mothers and their children.

The sequencing input was blood. The receptors come from a boy aged 5 to 17 in good health.

The chain has TRBV12-3 or TRBV12-4 and TRBJ2-7; no definite D call. The CDR3 spans 14 residues. Trimming stripped 6 bases from V and 2 bases from J, with 14 bases between. CDR3 DNA: TGTGCCAGCAGGCATAGTACTGTGGCCTACGAGCAGTACTTC. Encoded protein: CASRHSTVAYEQYF.

This clonotype was counted between two and nine times. This chain joins TRBV27 and TRBJ2-5; perhaps TRBD2 as D (5 bases). The V end was cut by 11 bases, the J end by 5 bases, with 21 bases between. The CDR3 runs to 14 residues. Germline CDR1 and CDR2: MNHEY and SMNVEV (reference sequence). The CDR3, as DNA: TGTGCCTCCCGAGGGCCACGGAGACGGGAGACCCAGTACTTC. It encodes CASRGPRRRETQYF.

This rearrangement joins TRBV29-1 to TRBJ2-2; the match to TRBD1 covers 9 bases. Germline V gene data show CDR1 as SQVTM and CDR2 as ANQGSEA. Trimming at V came to 0 bases and at J to 6 bases, leaving 8 bases not matched to a gene. The CDR3 is made up of 16 amino acids. The CDR3 DNA follows: TGCAGCGTTGAAGATCACGGGACAGGGTTATCCGGGGAGCTGTTTTTT. It codes for CSVEDHGTGLSGELFF.

The J gene is TRBJ1-3, the V gene TRBV29-1; a weak D match, TRBD1 (5 bases). From germline, CDR1 is SQVTM and CDR2 ANQGSEA. The CDR3 length is 12 residues. The V end lost 6 bases, the J end lost 4 bases, and 10 bases lay between the germline ends. The CDR3 is CSVGESGNTIYF. The CDR3 region has the DNA TGCAGCGTAGGGGAGTCCGGAAACACCATATATTTT. The full variable domain, in which reference TRBV29-1 and TRBJ1-3 provide the parts outside the CDR3, is SAVISQKPSRDICQRGTSLTIQCQVDSQVTMMFWYRQQPGQSLTLIATANQGSEATYESGFVIDKFPISRPNLTFSTLTVSNMSPEDSSIYLCSVGESGNTIYFGEGSWLTVV.

As DNA, the CDR3 is TGCGCCAGCAACAGACAGCCGAACACTGAAGCTTTCTTT. Amino acid sequence: CASNRQPNTEAFF. V and J are TRBV5-1 and TRBJ1-1, with D maybe TRBD1 (5 bases). The germline gives CDR1 SGHRS, CDR2 YFSETQ. This CDR3 has 13 amino acids. Trimming cost V 6 bases and J 1 base, with 10 bases left between them.

This chain connects TRBV2 to TRBJ1-1; perhaps TRBD1 as D (6 bases). Deletions cut 8 bases from V and 6 bases from J, with 10 bases between. Germline CDR1 is SNHLY and CDR2 is FYNNEI. The CDR3 covers 11 residues. The CDR3 DNA follows: TGTGCCAGCTCAGGGGACGCTGAAGCTTTCTTT. Translating it yields CASSGDAEAFF.

V is TRBV29-1 and J is TRBJ2-2, with 10 bases fitting TRBD1. CDR3 length: 16 amino acids. The germline V gene encodes CDR1 SQVTM and CDR2 ANQGSEA. J was trimmed by 4 bases and V by 7 bases; bases with no gene match: 12. CDR3 bases: TGCAGCGCACGGGACAGGGGAGGCTTATCCACCGGGGAGCTGTTTTTT. Protein sequence: CSARDRGGLSTGELFF.

In its sample, this clonotype was seen once. This sequence joins TRBV19 and TRBJ1-1; a weak D match, TRBD1 (6 bases). The CDR3 runs 16 residues. CDR1 LNHDA and CDR2 SQIVND come from the germline V gene (reference sequence). The ends were cut back, 4 bases at V and 2 bases at J, with 17 bases in the middle. The CDR3: CASSTETGPSNTEAFF. The CDR3 DNA reads as TGTGCCAGTAGTACCGAAACAGGGCCCAGTAACACTGAAGCTTTCTTT.

V gene TRBV12-3 or TRBV12-4 combines with J gene TRBJ1-3; D gene uncertain. The CDR3 runs to 13 residues. The V gene lost 4 bases and the J gene lost 4 bases, with 8 bases spanning the gap. Here the CDR3 reads CASSCGVGNTIYF. In DNA, the CDR3 is TGTGCCAGCAGTTGTGGCGTCGGAAACACCATATATTTT.

The gene calls are TRBV18 and TRBJ1-4; a possible D gene is TRBD1 (6 bases). There are 15 residues in the CDR3. V shed 0 bases and J shed 11 bases, with 16 bases lying between them. Germline values: CDR1 KGHSH, CDR2 LQKENI. In nucleotides, the CDR3 is TGTGCCAGCTCACCACCCGACCCAGGGGAGGTGAAACTGTTTTTT. This gives the protein CASSPPDPGEVKLFF. The full variable domain, its missing parts supplied by reference TRBV18 and TRBJ1-4, is NAGVMQNPRHLVRRRGQEARLRCSPMKGHSHVYWYRQLPEEGLKFMVYLQKENIIDESGMPKERFSAEFPKEGPSILRIQQVVRGDSAAYFCASSPPDPGEVKLFFGSGTQLSVL.

The J gene is TRBJ2-5, the V gene TRBV10-3, with D possibly being TRBD1 or TRBD2 (6 bases each). With the DNA end fitting TRBJ2-1 better, the J assignment may be wrong. Germline loops: CDR1 ENHRY, CDR2 SYGVKD. This CDR3 is 14 amino acids long. The CDR3 DNA sequence: TGTGCCATCAATTCCCTAAGGGGGGAAGGTGAGCAGTTCTTC. Translating gives CAINSLRGEGEQFF.

V usage is TRBV30 and J usage is TRBJ1-4; D call uncertain. CDR3 length: 12 amino acids. V lost 3 bases to trimming and J lost 7 bases, with 9 bases between them. Germline CDR1 and CDR2: GTSNPN and SVGIG (reference sequence). The CDR3 DNA follows: TGTGCCTGGAGGGAGGGTACTGAAAAACTGTTTTTT. It encodes CAWREGTEKLFF.

The J gene is TRBJ1-1, the V gene TRBV10-3; 9 bases align to TRBD1. Germline V gene data show CDR1 as ENHRY and CDR2 as SYGVKD. V dropped 9 bases and J dropped 1; count of bases not matched to a gene: 9. The CDR3 is made up of 15 amino acids. The CDR3: CAINSGTGTNTEAFF. The CDR3 coding sequence is TGTGCCATTAACTCCGGGACAGGGACGAACACTGAAGCTTTCTTT.